The clone carrying this TCR beta chain was seen just once. Its antigen is unknown. The source of the sample is a study of cytomegalovirus exposure and HLA in healthy donors. Whole-study context: Most donors, 80% to 90% of 398 genotyped, fell in the Caucasian-associated ancestry cluster.

Germline V gene data show CDR1 as ENHRY and CDR2 as SYGVKD. The ends were cut back, 3 bases at V and 6 bases at J, with 11 bases in the middle. This CDR3 contains 14 residues. Study-level results: Serostatus for CMV was the only available immune exposure information. Most TCR sequences proved rare, with some public TCRs found in many donors.

Amplification used 60 Vbeta primers and 13 Jbeta primers. Sequencing used immunoSEQ multiplex PCR; TCRdb keeps in-frame clones, though not all of them. The sample lists roughly 170,000 clones; around 80% were seen once. What was sequenced was PBMCs. The V and J genes are TRBV10-3 and TRBJ2-2; D gene uncertain. This TCR was recovered from a girl aged 2-10 years in good health and CMV-seropositive. CDR3 sequence: CAISDLPSAGELFF. In DNA, the CDR3 is TGTGCCATCAGTGACCTACCCTCGGCCGGGGAGCTGTTTTTT.